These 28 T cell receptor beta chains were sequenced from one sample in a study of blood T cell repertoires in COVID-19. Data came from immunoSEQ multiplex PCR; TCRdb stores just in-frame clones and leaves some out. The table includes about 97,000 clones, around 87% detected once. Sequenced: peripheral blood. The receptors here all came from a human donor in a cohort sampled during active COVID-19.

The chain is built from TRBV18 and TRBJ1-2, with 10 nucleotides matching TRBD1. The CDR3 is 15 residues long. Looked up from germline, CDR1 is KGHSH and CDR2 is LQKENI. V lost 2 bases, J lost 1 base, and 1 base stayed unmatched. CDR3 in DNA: TGTGCCAGCTCACCAGGGACAGGGGATAACTATGGCTACACCTTC. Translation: CASSPGTGDNYGYTF.

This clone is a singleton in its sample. The DNA of the CDR3 is TGCGCCAGCAGAACGGGACAGGGTGTCCGATTTGCCAAAAACATTCAGTACTTC. Amino acid sequence: CASRTGQGVRFAKNIQYF. V usage is TRBV4-1 and J usage is TRBJ2-4, with TRBD1 matching over 9 bases. Unmatched junction bases numbered 13, after V lost 6 bases and J lost 1 base. Germline V gene lookup returns CDR1 MGHRA and CDR2 YSYEKL. The CDR3 totals 18 residues.

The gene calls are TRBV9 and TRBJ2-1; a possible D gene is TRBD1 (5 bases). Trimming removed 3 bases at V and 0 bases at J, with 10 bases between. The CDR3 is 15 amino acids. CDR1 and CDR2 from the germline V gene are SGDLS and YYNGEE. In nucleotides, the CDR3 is TGTGCCAGCAGCGGACACAGGAGCTCCTACAATGAGCAGTTCTTC. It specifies CASSGHRSSYNEQFF.

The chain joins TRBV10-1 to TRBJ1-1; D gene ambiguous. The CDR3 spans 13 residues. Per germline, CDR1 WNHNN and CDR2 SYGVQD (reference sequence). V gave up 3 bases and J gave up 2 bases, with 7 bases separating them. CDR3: CASSDRSNTEAFF. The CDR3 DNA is TGCGCCAGCAGTGACAGATCCAACACTGAAGCTTTCTTT.

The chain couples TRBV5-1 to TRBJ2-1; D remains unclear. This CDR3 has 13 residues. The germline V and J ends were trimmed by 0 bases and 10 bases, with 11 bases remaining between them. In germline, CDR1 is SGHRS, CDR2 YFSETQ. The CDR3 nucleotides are TGCGCCAGCAGCTTGGGCGCCACCCCGGAGCAGTTCTTC. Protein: CASSLGATPEQFF.

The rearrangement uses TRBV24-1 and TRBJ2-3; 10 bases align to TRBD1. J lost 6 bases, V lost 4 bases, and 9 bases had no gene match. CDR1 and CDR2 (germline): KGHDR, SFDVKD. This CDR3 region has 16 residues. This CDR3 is CATSEGRTGGSDTQYF. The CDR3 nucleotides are TGTGCCACCAGTGAGGGACGGACAGGGGGTTCGGATACGCAGTATTTT.

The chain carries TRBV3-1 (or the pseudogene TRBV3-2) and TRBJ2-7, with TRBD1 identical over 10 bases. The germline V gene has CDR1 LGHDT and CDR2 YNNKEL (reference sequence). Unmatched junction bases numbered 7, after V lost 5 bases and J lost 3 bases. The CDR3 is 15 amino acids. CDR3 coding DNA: TGTGCCAGCAGCTCTCCTGACAGGGGGCTCTACGAGCAGTACTTC. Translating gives CASSSPDRGLYEQYF.

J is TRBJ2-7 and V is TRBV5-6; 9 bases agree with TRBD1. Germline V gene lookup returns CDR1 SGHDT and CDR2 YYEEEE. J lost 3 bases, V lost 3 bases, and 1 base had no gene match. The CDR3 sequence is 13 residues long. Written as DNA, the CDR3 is TGTGCCAGCAGCTCGGGACAGGGCTACGAGCAGTACTTC. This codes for CASSSGQGYEQYF.

In DNA form, the CDR3 reads TGTGCCAGCAGTTCCGGGACAGGGGGCATGAAGACCCAGTACTTC. Protein product: CASSSGTGGMKTQYF. This chain uses TRBV6-6 with TRBJ2-5, with TRBD1 matching over 12 bases. Germline loops: CDR1 MNHNY, CDR2 SVGAGI (reference sequence). V lost 4 bases, J lost 6 bases, and 6 bases stayed unmatched. This CDR3 is built from 15 residues.

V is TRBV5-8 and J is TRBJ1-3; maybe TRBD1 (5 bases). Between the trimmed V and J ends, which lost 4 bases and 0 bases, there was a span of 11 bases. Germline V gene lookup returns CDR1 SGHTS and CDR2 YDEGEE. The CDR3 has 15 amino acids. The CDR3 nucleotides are TGTGCCAGCAGCCCTGGGACTAGCTCTGGAAACACCATATATTTT. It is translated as CASSPGTSSGNTIYF. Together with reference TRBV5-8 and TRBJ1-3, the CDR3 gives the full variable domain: EAGVTQSPTHLIKTRGQQATLRCSPISGHTSVYWYQQALGLGLQFLLWYDEGEERNRGNFPPRFSGRQFPNYSSELNVNALELEDSALYLCASSPGTSSGNTIYFGEGSWLTVV.

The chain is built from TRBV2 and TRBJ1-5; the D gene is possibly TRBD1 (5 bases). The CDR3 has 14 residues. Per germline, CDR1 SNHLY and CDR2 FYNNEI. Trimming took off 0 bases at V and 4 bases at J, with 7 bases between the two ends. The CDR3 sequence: CASSEAGGNQPQHF. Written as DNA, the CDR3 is TGTGCCAGCAGTGAAGCGGGGGGAAATCAGCCCCAGCATTTT. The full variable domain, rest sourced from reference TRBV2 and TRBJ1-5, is EPEVTQTPSHQVTQMGQEVILRCVPISNHLYFYWYRQILGQKVEFLVSFYNNEISEKSEIFDDQFSVERPDGSNFTLKIRSTKLEDSAMYFCASSEAGGNQPQHFGDGTRLSIL.

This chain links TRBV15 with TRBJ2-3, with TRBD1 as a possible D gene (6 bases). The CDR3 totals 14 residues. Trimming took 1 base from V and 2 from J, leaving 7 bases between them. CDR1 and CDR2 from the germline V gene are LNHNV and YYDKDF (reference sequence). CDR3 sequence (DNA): TGTGCCACCAGCAGAGGGACAGTCACAGATACGCAGTATTTT. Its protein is CATSRGTVTDTQYF.

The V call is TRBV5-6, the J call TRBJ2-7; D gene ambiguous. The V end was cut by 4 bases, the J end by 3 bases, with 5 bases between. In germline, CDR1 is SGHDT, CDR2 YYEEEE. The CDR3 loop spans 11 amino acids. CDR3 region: CASSISYEQYF. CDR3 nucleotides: TGTGCCAGCAGCATCAGCTACGAGCAGTACTTC.

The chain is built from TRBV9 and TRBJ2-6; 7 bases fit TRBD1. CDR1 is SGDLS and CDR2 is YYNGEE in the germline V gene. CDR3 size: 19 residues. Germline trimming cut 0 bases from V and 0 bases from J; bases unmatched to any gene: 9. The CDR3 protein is CASSVVSGGPFSGANVLTF. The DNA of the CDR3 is TGTGCCAGCAGCGTAGTTTCAGGGGGTCCATTCTCTGGGGCCAACGTCCTGACTTTC.

CDR3 amino acids: CASSQTGAGEQFF. The DNA of the CDR3 is TGTGCCAGCAGTCAGACAGGGGCGGGTGAGCAGTTCTTC. The rearrangement uses TRBV7-6 and TRBJ2-1; 8 bases map to TRBD1. The CDR3 is 13 amino acids. J gave up 9 bases and V 6 bases, and 7 bases lay outside the gene matches. Germline V gene sequence: CDR1 SGHVS, CDR2 FNYEAQ.

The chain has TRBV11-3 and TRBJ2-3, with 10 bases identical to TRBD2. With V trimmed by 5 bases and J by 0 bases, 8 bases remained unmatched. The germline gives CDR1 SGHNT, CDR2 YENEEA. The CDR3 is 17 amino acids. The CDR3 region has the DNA TGTGCCAGCAGCCCGTGGACTAGCGGATCTAGCACAGATACGCAGTATTTT. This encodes CASSPWTSGSSTDTQYF.

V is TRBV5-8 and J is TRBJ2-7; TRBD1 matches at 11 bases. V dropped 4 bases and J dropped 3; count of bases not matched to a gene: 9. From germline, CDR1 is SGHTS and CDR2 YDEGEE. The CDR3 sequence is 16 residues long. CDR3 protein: CASSADRDRGDYEQYF. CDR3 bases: TGTGCCAGCAGCGCGGACCGGGACAGGGGGGACTACGAGCAGTACTTC.

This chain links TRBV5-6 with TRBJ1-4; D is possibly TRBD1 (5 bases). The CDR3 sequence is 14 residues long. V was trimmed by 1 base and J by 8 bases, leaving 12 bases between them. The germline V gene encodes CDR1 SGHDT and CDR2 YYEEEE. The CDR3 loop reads CASSLQGVGEKLFF. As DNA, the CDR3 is TGTGCCAGCAGCTTGCAAGGGGTAGGCGAAAAACTGTTTTTT.

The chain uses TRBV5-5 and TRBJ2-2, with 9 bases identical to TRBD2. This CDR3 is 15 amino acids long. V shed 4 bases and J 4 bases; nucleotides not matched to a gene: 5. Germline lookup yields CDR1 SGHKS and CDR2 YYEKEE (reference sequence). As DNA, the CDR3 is TGTGCCAGCAGCCGTCTTAGCGGGAGCACCGGGGAGCTGTTTTTT. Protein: CASSRLSGSTGELFF.

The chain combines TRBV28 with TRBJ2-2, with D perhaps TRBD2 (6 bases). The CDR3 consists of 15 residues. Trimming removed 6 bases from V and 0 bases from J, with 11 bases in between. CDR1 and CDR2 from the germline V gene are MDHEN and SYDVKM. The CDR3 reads CASRISGPNTGELFF. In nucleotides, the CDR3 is TGTGCCAGCAGGATTAGCGGTCCGAACACCGGGGAGCTGTTTTTT.

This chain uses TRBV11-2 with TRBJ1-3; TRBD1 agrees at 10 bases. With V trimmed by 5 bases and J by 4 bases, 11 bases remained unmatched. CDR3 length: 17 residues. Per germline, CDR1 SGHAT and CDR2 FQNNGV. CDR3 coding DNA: TGTGCCAGCAGCGACCGGGACAGGGGTTCGTGGGGAAACACCATATATTTT. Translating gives CASSDRDRGSWGNTIYF.

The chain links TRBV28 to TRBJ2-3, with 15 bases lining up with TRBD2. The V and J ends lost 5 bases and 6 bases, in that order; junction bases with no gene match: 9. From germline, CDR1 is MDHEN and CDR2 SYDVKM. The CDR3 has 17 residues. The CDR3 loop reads CASSTGGLAGGKDTQYF. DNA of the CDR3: TGTGCCAGCAGTACCGGCGGACTAGCGGGGGGGAAGGATACGCAGTATTTT.

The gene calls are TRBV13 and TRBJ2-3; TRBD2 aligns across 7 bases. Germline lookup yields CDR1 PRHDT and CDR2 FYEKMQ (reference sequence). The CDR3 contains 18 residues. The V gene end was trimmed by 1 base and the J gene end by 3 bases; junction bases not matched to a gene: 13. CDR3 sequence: CASSLEGLFNRRTDTQYF. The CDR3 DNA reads TGTGCCAGCAGCTTAGAGGGACTATTCAACCGTCGTACAGATACGCAGTATTTT.

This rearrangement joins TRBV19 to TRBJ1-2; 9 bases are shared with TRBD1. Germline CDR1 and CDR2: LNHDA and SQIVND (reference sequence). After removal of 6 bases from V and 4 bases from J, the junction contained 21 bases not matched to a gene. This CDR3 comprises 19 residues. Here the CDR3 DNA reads TGTGCCAGTAGCCGAGATACTTGGGACAGGGAGGAGCGGGGCTATGGCTACACCTTC. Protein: CASSRDTWDREERGYGYTF.

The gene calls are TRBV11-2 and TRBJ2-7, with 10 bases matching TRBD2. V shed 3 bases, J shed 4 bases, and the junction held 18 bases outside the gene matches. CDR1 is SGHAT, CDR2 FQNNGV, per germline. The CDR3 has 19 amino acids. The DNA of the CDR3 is TGTGCCAGCAGCTTTACCCTCCTTAGCGGGAGGTTCCGAAAGTACGAGCAGTACTTC. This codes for CASSFTLLSGRFRKYEQYF.

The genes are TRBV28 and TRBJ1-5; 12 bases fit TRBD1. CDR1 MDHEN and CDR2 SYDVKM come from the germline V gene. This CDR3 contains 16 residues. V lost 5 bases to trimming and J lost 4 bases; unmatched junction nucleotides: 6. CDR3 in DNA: TGTGCCAGCAGTCCCGGGACAGGGGGCTGGAATCAGCCCCAGCATTTT. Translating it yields CASSPGTGGWNQPQHF.

The CDR3 DNA is TGTGCCAGCAGCTTAGCGGCGGGACTCCAGAACAATGAGCAGTTCTTC. Encoded protein: CASSLAAGLQNNEQFF. V and J are TRBV7-9 and TRBJ2-1; weak D call: TRBD2 (6 bases). Deletions cut 0 bases from V and 5 bases from J, with 14 bases between. This CDR3 region has 16 residues. The germline V gene has CDR1 SEHNR and CDR2 FQNEAQ (reference sequence).

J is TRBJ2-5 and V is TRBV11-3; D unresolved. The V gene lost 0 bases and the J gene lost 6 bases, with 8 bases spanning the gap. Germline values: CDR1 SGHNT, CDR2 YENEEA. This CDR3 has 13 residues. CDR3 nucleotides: TGTGCCAGCAGCTTAGATCCGGAGCAGACCCAGTACTTC. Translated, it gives CASSLDPEQTQYF.